The TCR beta chain described here comes from a study of T cell responses to AZD1222 COVID-19 vaccine. General study findings and limits: AZD1222 recipients seropositive at baseline numbered only six or seven.

This clone was observed once. Antigen: not known. TCRdb keeps only in-frame clones here, not all; method: immunoSEQ multiplex PCR. The data show over 85,000 clones, with 88% seen just once and around 1.7% held by the top ten. There are 13 residues in the CDR3. Between the trimmed V and J ends, which lost 6 bases and 6 bases, there was a span of 14 bases. Germline CDR1 is WSHSY and CDR2 is SAAADI. The sequenced sample was peripheral blood, obtained on day 0 of AZD1222 vaccination. V gene TRBV10-2 combines with J gene TRBJ1-1, with D possibly TRBD1 on 5 matching bases. This TCR was sampled from an adult in good health. In nucleotides, the CDR3 is TGCGCCAGCAGGGGAGGGGAAGGCGCTGAAGCTTTCTTT. Protein sequence: CASRGGEGAEAFF.